This T cell receptor beta chain originates from a study of CD8+ T cells in alopecia areata. Study in general: Treatment of the treated patients consisted of oral tofacitinib, 5 to 10 mg twice daily.

Sequencing templates came from extracted RNA that was reverse transcribed into cDNA. Produced via immunoSEQ multiplex PCR; TCRdb's table is partial and in-frame only. The data contain some 170,000 clones, about 72% of them singletons. The V and J ends lost 6 bases and 8 bases respectively, with 14 bases between them. CDR1 and CDR2 (germline): MGHRA, YSYEKL. The CDR3 has 14 residues. The chain is built from TRBV4-1 and TRBJ1-6; tentatively, D is TRBD1 (5 bases). The TCR sequence derives from a human donor with alopecia areata. Specimen: CD8+ T cells sorted from blood, collected at week 0. The CDR3 sequence is CASRVRDVDSPLHF. CDR3 DNA sequence: TGCGCCAGCAGGGTTCGGGACGTGGATTCACCCCTCCACTTT.